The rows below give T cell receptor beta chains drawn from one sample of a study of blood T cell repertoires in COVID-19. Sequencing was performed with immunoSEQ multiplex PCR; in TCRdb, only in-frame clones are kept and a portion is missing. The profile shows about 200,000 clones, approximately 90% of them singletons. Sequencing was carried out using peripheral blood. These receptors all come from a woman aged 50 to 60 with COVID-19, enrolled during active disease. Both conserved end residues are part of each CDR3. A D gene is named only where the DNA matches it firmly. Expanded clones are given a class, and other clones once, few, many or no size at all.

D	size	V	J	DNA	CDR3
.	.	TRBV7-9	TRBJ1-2	TGTGCCAGCAGCTTAGAATCCGAGGCCTATGGCTACACCTTC	CASSLESEAYGYTF
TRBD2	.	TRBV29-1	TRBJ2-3	TGCAGCGTTACAGCGGGGGGGTTCACAGATACGCAGTATTTT	CSVTAGGFTDTQYF
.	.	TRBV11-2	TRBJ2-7	TGTGCCAGCAGCTTAGGACTTGGTTTCTCCTACGAGCAGTACTTC	CASSLGLGFSYEQYF
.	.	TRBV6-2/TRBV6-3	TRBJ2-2	TGTGCCAGCAGTATAAGCGGGAACACCGGGGAGCTGTTTTTT	CASSISGNTGELFF
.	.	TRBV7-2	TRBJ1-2	TGTGCCAGCAGCTTAGTCAGTCTTGGGGGCTACTATGGCTACACCTTC	CASSLVSLGGYYGYTF
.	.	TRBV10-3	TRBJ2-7	TGTGCCATCAGCCCCAGCTCCTACGAGCAGTACTTC	CAISPSSYEQYF
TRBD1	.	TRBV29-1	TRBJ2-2	TGCAGCGCCGTAACAGGGGACACCGGGGAGCTGTTTTTT	CSAVTGDTGELFF
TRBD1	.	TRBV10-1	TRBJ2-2	TGCGCCAGCAGTGAGTCTGGACAGGCCGGGGAGCTGTTTTTT	CASSESGQAGELFF
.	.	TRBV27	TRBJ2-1	TGTGCCAGCAGTTTACGGGGTAGCGGTGAGCAGTTCTTC	CASSLRGSGEQFF
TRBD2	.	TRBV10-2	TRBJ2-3	TGCGCCACACTGGGACTAGCGGGGGGCACAGATACGCAGTATTTT	CATLGLAGGTDTQYF
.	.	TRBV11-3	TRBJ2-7	TGTGCCAGCAGCCCCATTAAACCGGGACAACCCTACGAGCAGTACTTC	CASSPIKPGQPYEQYF
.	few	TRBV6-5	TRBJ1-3	TGTGCCAGCAGTTACTCCCCAGGGATTGGAAACACCATATATTTT	CASSYSPGIGNTIYF
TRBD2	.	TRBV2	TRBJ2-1	TGTGCCAGCAGATCACTAGCGGGGGCCTACAATGAGCAGTTCTTC	CASRSLAGAYNEQFF
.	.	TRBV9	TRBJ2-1	TGTGCCAGCAGCCCCGGTAAAGTGGATGAGCAGTTCTTC	CASSPGKVDEQFF
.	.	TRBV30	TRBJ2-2	TGTGCCTGCAGAGGCCGTACCGGGGAGCTGTTTTTT	CACRGRTGELFF
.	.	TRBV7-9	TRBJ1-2	TGTGCCAGCAGCCCCCCCCTCGGGGGCTACACCTTC	CASSPPLGGYTF
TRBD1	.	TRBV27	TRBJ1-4	TGTGCCACCAGGGGGCGAAGAGAAAAACTGTTTTTT	CATRGRREKLFF
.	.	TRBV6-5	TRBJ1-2	TGTGCCAGCTCTAGGACACAGAATAGCTATGGCTACACCTTC	CASSRTQNSYGYTF
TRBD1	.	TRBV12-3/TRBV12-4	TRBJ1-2	TGTGCCAGCAGTTGGGACAGATATGGCTACACCTTC	CASSWDRYGYTF
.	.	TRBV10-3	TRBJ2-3	TGTGCCATCAGTGACCCGGGACTTCCCGAAGGGGATACGCAGTATTTT	CAISDPGLPEGDTQYF
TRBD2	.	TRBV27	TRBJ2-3	TGTGCCAGCAGTTGGGGGGGGGATACGCAGTATTTT	CASSWGGDTQYF
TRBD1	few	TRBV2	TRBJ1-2	TGTGCCAGCAGGAGACAGGGGTTTGGCTACACCTTC	CASRRQGFGYTF
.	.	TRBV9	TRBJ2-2	TGTGCCAGCAGCGGAGGGCGCGCCGGGGAGCTGTTTTTT	CASSGGRAGELFF
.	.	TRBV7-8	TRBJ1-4	TGTGCCAGCAGCTTAAAGGGGAAAGGTGAAAAACTGTTTTTT	CASSLKGKGEKLFF
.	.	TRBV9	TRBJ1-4	TGTGCCAGCAGCGTAGGGGGGAGGATGGATGAAAAACTGTTTTTT	CASSVGGRMDEKLFF
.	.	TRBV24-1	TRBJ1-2	TGTGCCACCAGTGCCAGGGGTGAAACTGGCTACACCTTC	CATSARGETGYTF
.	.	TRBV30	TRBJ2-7	TGTGCCTGGAGTCCGCTACCTCGCTACGAGCAGTACTTC	CAWSPLPRYEQYF
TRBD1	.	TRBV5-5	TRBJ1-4	TGTGCCAGCAGCTTCAAAACCCCAGGGGGTCGGGGTGAAAAACTGTTTTTT	CASSFKTPGGRGEKLFF
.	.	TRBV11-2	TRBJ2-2	TGTGCCAGCAGCTTTCAAGGGGTTAACACCGGGGAGCTGTTTTTT	CASSFQGVNTGELFF
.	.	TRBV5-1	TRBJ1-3	TGCGCCAGCAGCTTGCTCCCCTCACAGAACGGAAACACCATATATTTT	CASSLLPSQNGNTIYF
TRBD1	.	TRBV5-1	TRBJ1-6	TGCGCCAGCAGCCCCATCCAGGGGGCCGGAGGGTCACCCCTCCACTTT	CASSPIQGAGGSPLHF
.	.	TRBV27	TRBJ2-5	TGTGCCAGCAGTATCCGGGGATTAGAGACCCAGTACTTC	CASSIRGLETQYF
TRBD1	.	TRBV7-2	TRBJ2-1	TGTGCCAGCAGACCTAACTTGGGACAGGCCTCCTACAATGAGCAGTTCTTC	CASRPNLGQASYNEQFF
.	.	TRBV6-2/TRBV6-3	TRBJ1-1	TGTGCCAGCAGTTTGGGCAGCCATGCAGCTTTCTTT	CASSLGSHAAFF
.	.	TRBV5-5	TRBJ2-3	TGTGCCAGCAGCCCTGGAGCGGATACGCAGTATTTT	CASSPGADTQYF
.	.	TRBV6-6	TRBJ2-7	TGTGCCAGCAGTTTCGGGGGGGGGACAGCTCTAGGGCAGTACTTC	CASSFGGGTALGQYF
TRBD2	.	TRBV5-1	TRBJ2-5	TGCGCCAGCAGCTTGGGGACTAGCGGGGGGTTCCAAGAGACCCAGTACTTC	CASSLGTSGGFQETQYF
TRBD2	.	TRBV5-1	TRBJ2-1	TGCGCCAGCAGCACCGGGACTAGCGGGGGGGATGAGCAGTTCTTC	CASSTGTSGGDEQFF
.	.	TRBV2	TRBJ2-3	TGTGCCAGCCGCAGGGTAGATACGCAGTATTTT	CASRRVDTQYF
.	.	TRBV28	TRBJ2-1	TGTGCCAGCAGTCCCCCCCCGGGCAGGGGGCAGTTCTTC	CASSPPPGRGQFF
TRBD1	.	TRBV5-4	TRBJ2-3	TGTGCCAGCAGCACAGGGGAAACAGATACGCAGTATTTT	CASSTGETDTQYF